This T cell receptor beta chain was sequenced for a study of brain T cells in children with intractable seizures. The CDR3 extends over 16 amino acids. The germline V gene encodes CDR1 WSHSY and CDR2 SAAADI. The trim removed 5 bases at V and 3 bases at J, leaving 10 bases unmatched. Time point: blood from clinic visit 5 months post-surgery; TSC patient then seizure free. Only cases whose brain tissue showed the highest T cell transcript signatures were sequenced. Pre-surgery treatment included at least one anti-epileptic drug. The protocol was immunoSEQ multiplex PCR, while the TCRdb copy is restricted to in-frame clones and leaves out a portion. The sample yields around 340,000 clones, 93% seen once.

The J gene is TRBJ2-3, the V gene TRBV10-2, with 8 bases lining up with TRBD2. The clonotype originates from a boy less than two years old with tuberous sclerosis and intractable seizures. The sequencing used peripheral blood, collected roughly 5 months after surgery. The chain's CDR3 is CASSSGLAAGTDTQYF. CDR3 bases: TGCGCCAGCAGTTCAGGACTAGCAGCAGGGACAGATACGCAGTATTTT.